This T cell receptor (beta chain) was sequenced during a study of T cells in Graves' hyperthyroidism and ophthalmopathy (dated by TCRdb to between 2018 and 2020). With respect to the entire study: Peripheral blood samples were taken at initial diagnosis, before any treatment was given. The 95 to 100 discovery patients were divided at random into training and test sets in a 7:3 ratio. The paper describes TCR Vbeta CDR3 sequencing of some 130 peripheral blood samples, made up of 43 ophthalmopathy patients, 70 to 75 hyperthyroidism patients and 17 progressor patients. An independent validation cohort of around 19 hyperthyroidism patients and about 16 patients who later progressed to ophthalmopathy tested prospective prediction of ophthalmopathy. In addition, the study compared T-cell repertoires in thyroid tissue and in blood from roughly six Graves' hyperthyroidism patients. Once sampling was done, hyperthyroidism patients were given methimazole at a starting dose of 30 mg daily, whereas ophthalmopathy patients were given high-dose intravenous methylprednisolone. A discovery cohort of about a hundred patients, approximately 45 with Graves' ophthalmopathy and approximately 60 with stable Graves' hyperthyroidism, was used to find distinguishing TCR V-J signatures.

The investigation overall reported the following: No statistical method was used to fix the sample size in advance, and group allocation was not hidden from the investigators. Most expanded thyroid clonotypes (frequency above 0.001) were also detected in blood, a finding suggesting that blood repertoires may reflect thyroid immune responses. In validation, the model predicted progression to ophthalmopathy with roughly 66% sensitivity and roughly 75% specificity, a median of approximately 6.5 months before onset. A model built on a 13 V-J signature distinguished ophthalmopathy from stable hyperthyroidism, reaching about 89% sensitivity and around 81% specificity in cross-validation and 80%/75% in testing.

Including cysteine and phenylalanine, the CDR3 has 17 amino acids. Only the CDR3 region is kept as DNA, spanning 51 bases read in frame from base 1. As encoded in the germline V gene, CDR1 is MNHNS while CDR2 is SASEGT. The germline V end is reduced by 6 bases and the J end by 0 bases; junction bases left unmatched: 14. Stable Graves' hyperthyroidism was defined as no progression to ophthalmopathy during 18 months of follow-up. Hyperthyroidism patients were newly diagnosed, had a disease duration of under 2 months, and were aged 18 to 65 years. Any patient with an uncontrolled infection, another autoimmune disease, pregnancy or lactation was excluded. Clinical symptoms, serum thyroxine and TRAb, thyroid ultrasound, and orbital computed tomography formed the basis for the diagnoses. PBMCs were separated from approximately 10 ml of fresh peripheral blood using Ficoll-Paque density gradient centrifugation. Trizol reagent was used to extract total RNA, and RNA quality was then checked on an Agilent 2100 Bioanalyzer.

Amplification of TCR beta CDR3 regions was carried out from RNA transcripts. The TCR CDR3 was subjected to a first round of RT-PCR using the HTBI primer set and the Qiagen OneStep RT-PCR kit. A second multiplex PCR round built the libraries, followed by size selection and purification. Paired-end sequencing of the libraries was performed with 100 bp reads on an Illumina HiSeq2000. Per the authors' processing: SOAPnuke was used to process the raw data, with reads discarded if the reads contained adapters or uncalled bases, had a mean Phred below 15, or lacked an exact constant-primer or identifier match. COPE v1.2.5 was used to merge high-quality paired reads, and clonotypes were defined as unique nucleotide sequences. MiTCR v1.1 was used to align the clonotypes against IMGT TRBV, TRBD and TRBJ reference segments. Only V-J combinations with frequency above 0.0001, covering roughly 99% of repertoires, were analysed. A TCS score was defined as the ratio between F50 (clonal expansion) and ExV (chaos), using BLOSUM62-based TCRdist between CDR3 peptides within each V-J. Welch's t-statistics and random forest reduced around 520 V-J features to some 14, which were used in a naive Bayes classifier (R e1071). Using fastp at Q25 and MiXCR, TCRdb reprocessed the public reads and kept productive beta chains. Merged by CDR3 protein, the rows form single entries marked with the most common genes and DNA. These V and J calls originate from TCRdb's pipeline instead of the authors' own analysis. Within this sample are roughly 420,000 distinct CDR3 sequences, with more than 15% of them counted one time only. Jointly, the top ten make up around 7.3% of the sample.

On this clonotype itself: Its binding antigen is unknown. No clone much larger than this one lies a single base away; base qualities are absent.

The receptor chain draws on TRBV6-1 and TRBJ2-7; 7 central nucleotides agree with TRBD1. This TCR was sampled from a woman under 30 with Graves' hyperthyroidism. Material: blood. The DNA sequence reads TGTGCCAGCAGCCACTCCCTTCCCGGGACAGACTCCTACGAGCAGTACTTC. Protein translation: CASSHSLPGTDSYEQYF.